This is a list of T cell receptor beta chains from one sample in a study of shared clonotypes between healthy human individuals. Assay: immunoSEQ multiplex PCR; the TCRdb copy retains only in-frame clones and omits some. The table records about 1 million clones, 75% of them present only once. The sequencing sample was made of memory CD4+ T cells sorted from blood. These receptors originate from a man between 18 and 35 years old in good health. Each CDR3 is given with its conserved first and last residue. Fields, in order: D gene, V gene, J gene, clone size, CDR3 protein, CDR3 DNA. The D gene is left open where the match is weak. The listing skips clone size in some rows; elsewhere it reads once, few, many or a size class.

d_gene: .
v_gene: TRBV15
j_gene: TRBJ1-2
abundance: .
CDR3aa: CATSSPGERNGYTF
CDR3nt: TGTGCCACCAGCAGTCCCGGAGAGCGGAATGGCTACACCTTC

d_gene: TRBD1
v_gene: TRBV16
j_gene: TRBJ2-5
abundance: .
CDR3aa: CASKGAGETQYF
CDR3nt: TGTGCCAGCAAGGGGGCAGGAGAGACCCAGTACTTC

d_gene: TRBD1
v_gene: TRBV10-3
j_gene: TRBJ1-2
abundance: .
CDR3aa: CAISQTGGYTF
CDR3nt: TGTGCCATCAGCCAGACAGGGGGCTACACCTTC

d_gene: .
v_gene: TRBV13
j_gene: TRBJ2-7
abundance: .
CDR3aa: CASSPSYQGYEQYF
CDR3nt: TGTGCCAGCAGCCCGTCCTACCAGGGCTACGAGCAGTACTTC

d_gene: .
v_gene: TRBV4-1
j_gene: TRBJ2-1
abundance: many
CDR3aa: CASSTQRMSNSEQFF
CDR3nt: TGCGCCAGCAGCACCCAACGGATGAGCAACTCTGAGCAGTTCTTC

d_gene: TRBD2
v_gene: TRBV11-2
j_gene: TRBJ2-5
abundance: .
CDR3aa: CASSLGLTSGKKETQYF
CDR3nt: TGTGCCAGCAGCTTAGGTCTGACTAGCGGGAAGAAAGAGACCCAGTACTTC

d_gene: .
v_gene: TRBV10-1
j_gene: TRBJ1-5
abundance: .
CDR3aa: CASSPGRGQPQHF
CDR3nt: TGCGCCAGCAGTCCGGGAAGGGGGCAGCCCCAGCATTTT

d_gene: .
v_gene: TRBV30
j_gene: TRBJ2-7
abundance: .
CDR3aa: CAWNPQGPYEQYF
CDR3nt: TGTGCCTGGAATCCACAGGGTCCCTACGAGCAGTACTTC

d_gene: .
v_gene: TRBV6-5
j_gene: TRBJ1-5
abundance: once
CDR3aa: CASSREHNQPQHF
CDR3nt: TGTGCCAGCAGCAGGGAACACAATCAGCCCCAGCATTTT

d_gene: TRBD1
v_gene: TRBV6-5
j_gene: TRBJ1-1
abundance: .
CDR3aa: CASSSGDSRKEAFF
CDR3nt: TGTGCCAGCAGTTCGGGGGACAGCCGAAAAGAAGCTTTCTTT

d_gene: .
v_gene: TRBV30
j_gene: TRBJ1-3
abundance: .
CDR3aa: CAWTTFSGGRGNTIYF
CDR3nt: TGTGCCTGGACAACCTTCTCGGGGGGTCGTGGAAACACCATATATTTT

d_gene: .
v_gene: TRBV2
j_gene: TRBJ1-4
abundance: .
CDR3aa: CASSEPSGGEKLFF
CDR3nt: TGTGCCAGCAGTGAACCCAGCGGAGGTGAAAAACTGTTTTTT

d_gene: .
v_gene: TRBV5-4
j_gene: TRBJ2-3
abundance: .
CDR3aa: CASSLPLTDTQYF
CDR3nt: TGTGCCAGCAGCTTGCCTCTCACAGATACGCAGTATTTT

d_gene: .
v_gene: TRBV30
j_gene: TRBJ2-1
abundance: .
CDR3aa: CACSTVHNEQFF
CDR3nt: TGTGCCTGTTCGACAGTACACAATGAGCAGTTCTTC

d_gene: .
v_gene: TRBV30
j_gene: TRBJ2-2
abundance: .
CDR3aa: CAWSVRGSDTGELFF
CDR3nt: TGTGCCTGGAGTGTACGAGGGTCTGACACCGGGGAGCTGTTTTTT

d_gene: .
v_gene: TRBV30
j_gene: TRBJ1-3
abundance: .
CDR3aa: CAWSMGWDTIYF
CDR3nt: TGTGCCTGGAGTATGGGGTGGGACACCATATATTTT

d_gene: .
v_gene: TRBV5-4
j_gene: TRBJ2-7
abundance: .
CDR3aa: CASSLDGDEQYF
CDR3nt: TGTGCCAGCAGCTTGGACGGTGACGAGCAGTACTTC